This TCR beta chain is drawn from a study of shared clonotypes between healthy human individuals. Findings of the study overall: It was observed that 4% to 6% of naive CD4 clonotypes were shared across several donors.

In regard to this clone: Its specificity is unknown.

The CDR3 is 16 amino acids. With 5 bases clipped from V and 5 bases from J, the junction kept 14 bases outside the gene matches. The germline V gene encodes CDR1 SEHNR and CDR2 FQNEAQ (reference sequence). Measured with immunoSEQ multiplex PCR; TCRdb has only the in-frame clones, and not every one. The table lists approximately 2.5 million clones, over 85% of them singletons. This sequence was found in a man younger than 35 in good health. Some clones in this sample may be carry-over from other donors' samples. The chain carries TRBV7-9 and TRBJ1-2; TRBD1 aligns across 7 bases. The sample consisted of naive CD4+ T cells from PBMCs. Subset described: CD45RA+ positively selected. The CDR3 nucleotides read TGTGCCAGCAGCCCTTACCGACCGGGACAGAGGTATGGCTACACCTTC. Translated: CASSPYRPGQRYGYTF.